The rows below give T cell receptor beta chains drawn from one sample of a study of T cells expressing NK-cell markers. Reprocessing the 5' RACE reads, TCRdb reports a single entry for every CDR3 protein and omits DNA. This table lists approximately 440,000 distinct CDR3 sequences. Sequenced material: blood T cells: a sorted CD56 or NKG2C T cell subset, CD4+ or CD8+ T cells, or bulk PBMC T cells (not recorded which). These receptor sequences come from a woman aged 45-60 years in good health. The CDR3 runs from the conserved cysteine through the conserved F or W. Fields, in order: CDR3 length, V gene, J gene, CDR3 protein.

len: 16; v_gene: TRBV12-3/TRBV12-4; j_gene: TRBJ1-5; CDR3aa: CASSRDRGGPNQPQHF
len: 17; v_gene: TRBV7-2; j_gene: TRBJ2-3; CDR3aa: CASSSIIWPSGTDTQYF
len: 14; v_gene: TRBV5-1; j_gene: TRBJ2-7; CDR3aa: CASSRVRGTYEQYF
len: 14; v_gene: TRBV5-1; j_gene: TRBJ2-3; CDR3aa: CASSLASRVDTQYF
len: 15; v_gene: TRBV14; j_gene: TRBJ2-7; CDR3aa: CASSQDIAGRWEQYF
len: 15; v_gene: TRBV12-3/TRBV12-4; j_gene: TRBJ1-6; CDR3aa: CASSPRTGGYSPLHF
len: 15; v_gene: TRBV12-3/TRBV12-4; j_gene: TRBJ2-1; CDR3aa: CASIRVAGVLDEQFF
len: 13; v_gene: TRBV28; j_gene: TRBJ2-7; CDR3aa: CASSRRGPYEQYF
len: 13; v_gene: TRBV6-6; j_gene: TRBJ1-2; CDR3aa: CASSYSQGSGYTF
len: 15; v_gene: TRBV18; j_gene: TRBJ2-7; CDR3aa: CASSPRQGFSYEQYF
len: 17; v_gene: TRBV4-1; j_gene: TRBJ1-1; CDR3aa: CASSQDSHLRGGTEAFF
len: 17; v_gene: TRBV3-1; j_gene: TRBJ2-5; CDR3aa: CASSRRTSGRAEETQYF
len: 13; v_gene: TRBV9; j_gene: TRBJ1-1; CDR3aa: CASTRRQNTEAFF
len: 14; v_gene: TRBV6-2/TRBV6-3; j_gene: TRBJ2-1; CDR3aa: CASRGGASYNEQFF
len: 17; v_gene: TRBV14; j_gene: TRBJ2-5; CDR3aa: CASSQGDRGFHQETQYF
len: 13; v_gene: TRBV20-1; j_gene: TRBJ1-4; CDR3aa: CSALYRDRGKLFF
len: 14; v_gene: TRBV7-8; j_gene: TRBJ1-1; CDR3aa: CASRPRGGNTEAFF
len: 17; v_gene: TRBV25-1; j_gene: TRBJ2-5; CDR3aa: CASSELGLAGVGETQYF
len: 16; v_gene: TRBV5-5; j_gene: TRBJ2-1; CDR3aa: CASSLGLGVRSNEQFF
len: 16; v_gene: TRBV5-1; j_gene: TRBJ2-6; CDR3aa: CASSLRDLSGANVLTF
len: 18; v_gene: TRBV12-3/TRBV12-4; j_gene: TRBJ2-2; CDR3aa: CASSWGRVTSGRTGELFF
len: 16; v_gene: TRBV19; j_gene: TRBJ2-1; CDR3aa: CASSISGAPTDNEQFF
len: 15; v_gene: TRBV4-1; j_gene: TRBJ1-5; CDR3aa: CASSQDGLGNQPQHF
len: 15; v_gene: TRBV4-1; j_gene: TRBJ1-3; CDR3aa: CASSQDGYTGNTIYF
len: 14; v_gene: TRBV21-1; j_gene: TRBJ1-2; CDR3aa: CASSKGGQICGYTF
len: 16; v_gene: TRBV12-3/TRBV12-4; j_gene: TRBJ2-4; CDR3aa: CASRAGGSLAKNIQYF
len: 19; v_gene: TRBV5-1; j_gene: TRBJ2-3; CDR3aa: CASSPGLAGRRGGTDTQYF
len: 12; v_gene: TRBV2; j_gene: TRBJ2-3; CDR3aa: CASNRGSDTQYF
len: 13; v_gene: TRBV29-1; j_gene: TRBJ2-5; CDR3aa: CSADPGPQETQYF
len: 13; v_gene: TRBV7-7; j_gene: TRBJ2-3; CDR3aa: CASSRSPPDTQYF
len: 14; v_gene: TRBV5-1; j_gene: TRBJ2-1; CDR3aa: CASSSGTSKTEQFF
len: 15; v_gene: TRBV5-1; j_gene: TRBJ2-5; CDR3aa: CASSWSSGREETQYF
len: 13; v_gene: TRBV11-3; j_gene: TRBJ2-7; CDR3aa: CASSLGLADEQYF
len: 15; v_gene: TRBV7-2; j_gene: TRBJ2-1; CDR3aa: CASSLAGQPYNEQFF
len: 16; v_gene: TRBV5-6; j_gene: TRBJ2-1; CDR3aa: CASSRRALGLNNEQFF
len: 15; v_gene: TRBV7-8; j_gene: TRBJ1-1; CDR3aa: CASSLVPGGGTEAFF
len: 11; v_gene: TRBV2; j_gene: TRBJ1-1; CDR3aa: CASSQDVEAFF
len: 17; v_gene: TRBV11-1; j_gene: TRBJ2-2; CDR3aa: CASSSGERRSYTGELFF
len: 14; v_gene: TRBV20-1; j_gene: TRBJ2-7; CDR3aa: CSAQTSANSYEQYF
len: 17; v_gene: TRBV4-1; j_gene: TRBJ2-1; CDR3aa: CASSQGRRGRQNNEQSF
len: 14; v_gene: TRBV30; j_gene: TRBJ1-2; CDR3aa: CAWQGGQTNYGYTF
len: 13; v_gene: TRBV3-1; j_gene: TRBJ2-5; CDR3aa: CASSPGLALTQYF